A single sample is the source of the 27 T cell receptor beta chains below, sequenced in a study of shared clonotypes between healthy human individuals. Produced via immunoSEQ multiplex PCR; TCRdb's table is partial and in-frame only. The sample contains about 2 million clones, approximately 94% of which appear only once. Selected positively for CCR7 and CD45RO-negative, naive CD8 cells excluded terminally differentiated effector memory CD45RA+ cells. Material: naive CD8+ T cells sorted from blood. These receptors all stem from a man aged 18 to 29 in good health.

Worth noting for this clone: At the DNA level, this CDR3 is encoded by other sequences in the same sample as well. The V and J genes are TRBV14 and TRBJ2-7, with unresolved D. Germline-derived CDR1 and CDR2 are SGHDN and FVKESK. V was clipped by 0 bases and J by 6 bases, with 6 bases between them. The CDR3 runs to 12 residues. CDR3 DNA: TGTGCCAGCAGCCAAGATATGGGCGAGCAGTACTTC. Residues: CASSQDMGEQYF.

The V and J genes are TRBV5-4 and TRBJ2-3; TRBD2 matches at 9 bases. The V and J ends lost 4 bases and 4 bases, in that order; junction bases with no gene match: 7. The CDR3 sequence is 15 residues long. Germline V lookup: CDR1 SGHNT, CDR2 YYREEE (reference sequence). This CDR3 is CASSPEGTSPDTQYF. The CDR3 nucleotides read TGTGCCAGCAGCCCGGAGGGGACTAGCCCAGATACGCAGTATTTT. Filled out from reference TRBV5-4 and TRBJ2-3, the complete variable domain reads ETGVTQSPTHLIKTRGQQVTLRCSSQSGHNTVSWYQQALGQGPQFIFQYYREEENGRGNFPPRFSGLQFPNYSSELNVNALELDDSALYLCASSPEGTSPDTQYFGPGTRLTVL.

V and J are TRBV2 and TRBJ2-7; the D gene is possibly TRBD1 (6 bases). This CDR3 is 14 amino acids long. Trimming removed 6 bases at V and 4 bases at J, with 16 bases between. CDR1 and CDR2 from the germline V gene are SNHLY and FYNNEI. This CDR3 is CASSPFLGAYEQYF. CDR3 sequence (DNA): TGTGCCAGCAGCCCATTTCTGGGGGCTTACGAGCAGTACTTC. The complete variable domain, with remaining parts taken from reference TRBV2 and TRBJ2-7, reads EPEVTQTPSHQVTQMGQEVILRCVPISNHLYFYWYRQILGQKVEFLVSFYNNEISEKSEIFDDQFSVERPDGSNFTLKIRSTKLEDSAMYFCASSPFLGAYEQYFGPGTRLTVT.

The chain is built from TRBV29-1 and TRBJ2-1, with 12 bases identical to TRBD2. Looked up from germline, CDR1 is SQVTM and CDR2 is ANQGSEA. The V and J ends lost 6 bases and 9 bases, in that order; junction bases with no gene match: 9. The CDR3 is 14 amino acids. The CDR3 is CSVMSSGGVSEQFF. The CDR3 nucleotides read TGCAGCGTCATGTCTAGCGGGGGGGTAAGTGAGCAGTTCTTC.

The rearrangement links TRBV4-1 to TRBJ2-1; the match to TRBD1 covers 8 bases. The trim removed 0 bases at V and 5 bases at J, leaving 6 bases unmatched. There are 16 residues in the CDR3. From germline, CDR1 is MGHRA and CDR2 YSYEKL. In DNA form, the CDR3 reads TGCGCCAGCAGCCAAGATCGCGACAGGGGCCACAATGAGCAGTTCTTC. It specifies CASSQDRDRGHNEQFF.

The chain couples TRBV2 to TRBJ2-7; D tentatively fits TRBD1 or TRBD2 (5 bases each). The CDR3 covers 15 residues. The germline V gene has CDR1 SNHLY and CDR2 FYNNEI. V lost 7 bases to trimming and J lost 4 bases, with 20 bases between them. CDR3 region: CASTSVQARGYEQYF. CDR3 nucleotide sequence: TGTGCCAGCACCTCGGTACAGGCCCGGGGATACGAGCAGTACTTC. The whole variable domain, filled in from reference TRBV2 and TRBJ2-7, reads EPEVTQTPSHQVTQMGQEVILRCVPISNHLYFYWYRQILGQKVEFLVSFYNNEISEKSEIFDDQFSVERPDGSNFTLKIRSTKLEDSAMYFCASTSVQARGYEQYFGPGTRLTVT.

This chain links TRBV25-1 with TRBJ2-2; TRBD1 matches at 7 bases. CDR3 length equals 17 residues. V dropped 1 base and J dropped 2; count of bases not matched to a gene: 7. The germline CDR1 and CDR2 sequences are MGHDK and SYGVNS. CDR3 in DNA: TGTGCCAGCAGTGAATCCCCCCGACAGGGAAACACCGGGGAGCTGTTTTTT. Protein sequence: CASSESPRQGNTGELFF.

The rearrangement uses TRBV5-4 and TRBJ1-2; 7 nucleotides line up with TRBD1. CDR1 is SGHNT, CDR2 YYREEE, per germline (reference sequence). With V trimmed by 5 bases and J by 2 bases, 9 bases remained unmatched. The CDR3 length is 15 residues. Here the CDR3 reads CASSQNRGGNYGYTF. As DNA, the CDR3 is TGTGCCAGCAGTCAGAACAGGGGTGGAAACTATGGCTACACCTTC.

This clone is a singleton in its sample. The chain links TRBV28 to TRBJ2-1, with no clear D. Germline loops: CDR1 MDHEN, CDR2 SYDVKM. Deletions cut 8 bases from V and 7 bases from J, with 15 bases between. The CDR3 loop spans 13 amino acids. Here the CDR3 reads CASSFSPRNEQFF. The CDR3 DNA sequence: TGTGCCAGCTCGTTCTCACCTAGGAATGAGCAGTTCTTC.

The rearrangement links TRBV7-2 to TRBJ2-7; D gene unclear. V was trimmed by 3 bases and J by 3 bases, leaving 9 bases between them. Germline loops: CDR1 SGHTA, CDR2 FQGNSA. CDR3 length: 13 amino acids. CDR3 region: CASSFWRFYEQYF. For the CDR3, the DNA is TGTGCCAGCAGCTTTTGGCGGTTCTACGAGCAGTACTTC. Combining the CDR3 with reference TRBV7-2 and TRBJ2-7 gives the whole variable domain GAGVSQSPSNKVTEKGKDVELRCDPISGHTALYWYRQSLGQGLEFLIYFQGNSAPDKSGLPSDRFSAERTGGSVSTLTIQRTQQEDSAVYLCASSFWRFYEQYFGPGTRLTVT.

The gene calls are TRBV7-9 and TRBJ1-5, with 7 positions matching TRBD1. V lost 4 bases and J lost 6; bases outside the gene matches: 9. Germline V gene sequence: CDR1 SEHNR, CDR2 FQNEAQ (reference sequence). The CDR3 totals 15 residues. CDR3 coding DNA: TGTGCCAGCAGCTCCCAGGGGGATGGGGGTCAGCCCCAGCATTTT. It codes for CASSSQGDGGQPQHF.

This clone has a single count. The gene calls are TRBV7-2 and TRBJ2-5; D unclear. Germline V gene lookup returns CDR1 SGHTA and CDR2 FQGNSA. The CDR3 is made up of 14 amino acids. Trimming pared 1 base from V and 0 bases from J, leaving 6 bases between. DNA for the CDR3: TGTGCCAGCAGCTTAGTTGGGAACCAAGAGACCCAGTACTTC. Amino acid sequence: CASSLVGNQETQYF.

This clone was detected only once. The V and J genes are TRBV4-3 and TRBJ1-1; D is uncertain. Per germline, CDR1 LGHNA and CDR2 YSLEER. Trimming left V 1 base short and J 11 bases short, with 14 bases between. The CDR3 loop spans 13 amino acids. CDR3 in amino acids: CASSQGLEGRAFF. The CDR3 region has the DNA TGCGCCAGCAGCCAAGGCCTGGAGGGCCGGGCTTTCTTT.

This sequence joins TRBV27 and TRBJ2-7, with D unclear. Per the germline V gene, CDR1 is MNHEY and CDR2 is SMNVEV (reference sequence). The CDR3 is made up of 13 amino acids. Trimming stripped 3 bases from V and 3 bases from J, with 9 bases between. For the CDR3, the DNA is TGTGCCAGCAGTTTCCAGGTTAACTACGAGCAGTACTTC. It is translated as CASSFQVNYEQYF.

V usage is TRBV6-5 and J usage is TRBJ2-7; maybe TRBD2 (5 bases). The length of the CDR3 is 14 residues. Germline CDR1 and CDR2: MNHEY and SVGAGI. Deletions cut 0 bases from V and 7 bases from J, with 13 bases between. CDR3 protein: CASSYSAGPGEQYF. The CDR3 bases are TGTGCCAGCAGTTACTCGGCAGGACCGGGGGAGCAGTACTTC.

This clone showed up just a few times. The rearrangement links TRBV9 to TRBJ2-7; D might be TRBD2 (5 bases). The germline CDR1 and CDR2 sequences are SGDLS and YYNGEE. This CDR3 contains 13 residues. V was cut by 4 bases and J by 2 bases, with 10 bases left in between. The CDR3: CASSPTTTYEQYF. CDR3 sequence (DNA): TGTGCCAGCAGCCCGACTACCACCTACGAGCAGTACTTC.

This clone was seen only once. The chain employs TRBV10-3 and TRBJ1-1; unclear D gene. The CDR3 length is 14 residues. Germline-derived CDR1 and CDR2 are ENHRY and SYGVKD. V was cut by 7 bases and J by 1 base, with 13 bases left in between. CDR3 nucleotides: TGTGCCATCACCGGAGAGGACGGGAACACTGAAGCTTTCTTT. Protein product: CAITGEDGNTEAFF.

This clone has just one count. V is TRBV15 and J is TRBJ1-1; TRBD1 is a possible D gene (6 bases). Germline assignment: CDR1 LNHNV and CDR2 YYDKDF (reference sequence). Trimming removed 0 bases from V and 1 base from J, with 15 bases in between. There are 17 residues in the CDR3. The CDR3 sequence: CATSREWGAGSNTEAFF. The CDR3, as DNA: TGTGCCACCAGCAGAGAGTGGGGGGCGGGTTCGAACACTGAAGCTTTCTTT.

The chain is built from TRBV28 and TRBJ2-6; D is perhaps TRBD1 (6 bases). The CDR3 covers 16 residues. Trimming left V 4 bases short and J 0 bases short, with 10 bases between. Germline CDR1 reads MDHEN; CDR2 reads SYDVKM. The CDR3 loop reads CASSSRTVSGANVLTF. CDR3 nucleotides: TGTGCCAGCAGTTCTCGGACAGTCTCTGGGGCCAACGTCCTGACTTTC.

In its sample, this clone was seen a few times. The chain's CDR3 is CASSLVEPYEQYF. CDR3 DNA sequence: TGTGCCAGCAGCTTAGTTGAACCCTACGAGCAGTACTTC. The rearrangement joins TRBV7-9 to TRBJ2-7; D is uncertain. Germline CDR1 reads SEHNR; CDR2 reads FQNEAQ (reference sequence). The length of the CDR3 is 13 residues. With 1 base removed from V and 2 bases from J, the gap between germline ends came to 6 bases.

The CDR3 DNA reads TGTGCCAGCAGCGACTTCCAGACAGGGGATACTGAAGCTTTCTTT. Amino acid sequence: CASSDFQTGDTEAFF. The J gene is TRBJ1-1, the V gene TRBV9; 8 bases line up with TRBD1. Germline V gene sequence: CDR1 SGDLS, CDR2 YYNGEE. With V trimmed by 3 bases and J by 5 bases, 9 bases remained unmatched. The CDR3 covers 15 residues. The full variable domain, its missing parts supplied by reference TRBV9 and TRBJ1-1, is DSGVTQTPKHLITATGQRVTLRCSPRSGDLSVYWYQQSLDQGLQFLIQYYNGEERAKGNILERFSAQQFPDLHSELNLSSLELGDSALYFCASSDFQTGDTEAFFGQGTRLTVV.

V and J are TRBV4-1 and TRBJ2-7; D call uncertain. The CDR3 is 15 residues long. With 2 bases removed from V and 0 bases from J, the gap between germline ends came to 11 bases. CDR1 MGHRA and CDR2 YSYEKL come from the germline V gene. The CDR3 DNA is TGCGCCAGCAGCCAACCGTACTCAGGCTCCTACGAGCAGTACTTC. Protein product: CASSQPYSGSYEQYF.

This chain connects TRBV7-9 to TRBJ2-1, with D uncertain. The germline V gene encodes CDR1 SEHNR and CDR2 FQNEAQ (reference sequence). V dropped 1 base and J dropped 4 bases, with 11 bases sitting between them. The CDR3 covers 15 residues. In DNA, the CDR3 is TGTGCCAGCAGCTTAGTTTTAACTAATTACAATGAGCAGTTCTTC. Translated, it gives CASSLVLTNYNEQFF.

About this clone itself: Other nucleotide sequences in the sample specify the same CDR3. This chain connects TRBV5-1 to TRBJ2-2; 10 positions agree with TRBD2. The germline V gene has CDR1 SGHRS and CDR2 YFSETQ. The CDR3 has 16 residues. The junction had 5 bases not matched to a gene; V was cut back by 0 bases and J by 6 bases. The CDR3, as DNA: TGCGCCAGCAGCTTGGAAGCTAGCGGGAGATCCGGGGAGCTGTTTTTT. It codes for CASSLEASGRSGELFF.

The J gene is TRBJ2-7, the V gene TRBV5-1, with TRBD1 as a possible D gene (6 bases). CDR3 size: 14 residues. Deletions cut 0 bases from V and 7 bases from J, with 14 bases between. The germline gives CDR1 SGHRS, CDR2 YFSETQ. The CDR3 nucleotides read TGCGCCAGCAGCTTGGAACAGGGAGACGTTGAGCAGTACTTC. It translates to CASSLEQGDVEQYF.

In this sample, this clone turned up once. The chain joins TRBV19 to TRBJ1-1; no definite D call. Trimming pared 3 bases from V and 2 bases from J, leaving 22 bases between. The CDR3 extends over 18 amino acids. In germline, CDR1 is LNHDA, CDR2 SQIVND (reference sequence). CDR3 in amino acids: CASSIPIVGGPTNTEAFF. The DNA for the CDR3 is TGTGCCAGTAGTATTCCTATCGTTGGCGGACCAACTAACACTGAAGCTTTCTTT.

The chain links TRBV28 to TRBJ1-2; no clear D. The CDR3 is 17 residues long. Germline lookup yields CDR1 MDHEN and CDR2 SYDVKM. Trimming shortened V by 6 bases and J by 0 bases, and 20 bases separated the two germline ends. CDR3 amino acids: CASSLEAMTTANYGYTF. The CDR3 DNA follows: TGTGCCAGCAGCCTGGAAGCCATGACGACCGCTAACTATGGCTACACCTTC.